The T cell receptor (beta chain) described here comes from a study of blood T cell repertoires in COVID-19. In the study overall: Collection of acute and convalescent COVID-19 samples took place in the United States, Italy and Spain.

In the source study's methods: Nucleated cell number was recorded as an estimate derived from reference gene primer amplification. Clones were read by immunoSEQ multiplex PCR, and TCRdb kept only the in-frame ones, dropping some. The DNA was the basis for D and trimming; V, J and clone size are from that table. Here the sample spans some 190,000 clones, approximately 92% being singletons. Allocation to cohorts depended on clinical history reported by the participants. This sequence was found in a middle-aged woman with acute COVID-19. The sequenced material came from PBMCs or T cells enriched from blood (not recorded which).

CDR3 amino acids: CASRPGNWGDETQYF. The DNA of the CDR3 is TGTGCCAGCAGGCCCGGGAACTGGGGTGATGAGACCCAGTACTTC. The chain uses TRBV3-1 (or the pseudogene TRBV3-2) and TRBJ2-5; D is possibly TRBD2 (5 bases). The CDR3 extends over 15 amino acids. Germline values: CDR1 LGHDT, CDR2 YNNKEL (reference sequence). V gave up 6 bases and J gave up 5 bases, with 19 bases separating them.